This T cell receptor (beta chain) was sequenced in a study of blood T cell repertoires in COVID-19. Study-wide background: Collection of acute and convalescent COVID-19 samples took place in the United States, Italy and Spain. T cells, B-cell-depleted T cells, or PBMCs supplied cDNA or gDNA.

CDR3 length: 14 amino acids. V lost 0 bases and J 10 bases, leaving 13 bases between the germline ends. Germline CDR1 LGHDT, CDR2 YNNKEL (reference sequence). This clone was seen once. Authors' processing steps: Researchers report that nucleated cell counts were estimated from reference gene primer amplification. The repertoire was sequenced with immunoSEQ multiplex PCR; TCRdb's copy has only in-frame clones and lacks some. V and J calls and clone size are those listed in that table; D and trimming were worked out from the DNA. The sample holds roughly 200,000 clones, 70% to 90% seen once. Sequenced: peripheral blood. V usage is TRBV3-1 (or the pseudogene TRBV3-2) and J usage is TRBJ2-1, with D maybe TRBD1 (6 bases). The receptor's source is a middle-aged man with active or convalescent COVID-19. The CDR3 sequence is CASSQDSTGREQFF. The CDR3 DNA reads TGTGCCAGCAGCCAAGACTCGACAGGCCGGGAGCAGTTCTTC.